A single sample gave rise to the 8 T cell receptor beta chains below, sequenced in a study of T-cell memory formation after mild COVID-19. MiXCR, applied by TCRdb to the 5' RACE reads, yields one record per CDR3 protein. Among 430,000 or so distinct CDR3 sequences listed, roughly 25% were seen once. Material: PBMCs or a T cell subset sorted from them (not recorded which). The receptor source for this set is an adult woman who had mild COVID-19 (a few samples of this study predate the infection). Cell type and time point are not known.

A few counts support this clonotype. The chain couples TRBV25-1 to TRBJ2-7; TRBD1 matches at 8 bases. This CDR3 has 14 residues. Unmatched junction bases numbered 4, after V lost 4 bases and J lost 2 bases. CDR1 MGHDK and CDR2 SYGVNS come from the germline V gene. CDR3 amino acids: CASSVDRVPYEQYF. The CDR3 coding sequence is TGTGCCAGCAGTGTGGACAGGGTTCCCTACGAGCAGTACTTC.

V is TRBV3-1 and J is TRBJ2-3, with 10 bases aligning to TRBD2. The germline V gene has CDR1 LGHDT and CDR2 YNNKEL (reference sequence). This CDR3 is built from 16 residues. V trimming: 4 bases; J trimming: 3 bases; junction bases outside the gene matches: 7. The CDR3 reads CASSRASGSSTDTQYF. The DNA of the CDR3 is TGTGCCAGCAGCCGAGCTAGCGGGAGTAGTACAGATACGCAGTATTTT.

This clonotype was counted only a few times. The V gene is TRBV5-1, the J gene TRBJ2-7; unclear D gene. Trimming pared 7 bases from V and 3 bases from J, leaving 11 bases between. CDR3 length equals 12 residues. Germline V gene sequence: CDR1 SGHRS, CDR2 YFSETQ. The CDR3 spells CASAQDHYEQYF. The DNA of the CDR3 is TGCGCCAGCGCGCAGGACCACTACGAGCAGTACTTC.

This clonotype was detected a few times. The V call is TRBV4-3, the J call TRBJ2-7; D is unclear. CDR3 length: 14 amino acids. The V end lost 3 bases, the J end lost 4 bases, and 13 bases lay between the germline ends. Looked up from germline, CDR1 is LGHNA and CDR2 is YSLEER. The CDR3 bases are TGCGCCAGCAGCCAGGACCAGATTCCTTACGAGCAGTACTTC. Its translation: CASSQDQIPYEQYF.

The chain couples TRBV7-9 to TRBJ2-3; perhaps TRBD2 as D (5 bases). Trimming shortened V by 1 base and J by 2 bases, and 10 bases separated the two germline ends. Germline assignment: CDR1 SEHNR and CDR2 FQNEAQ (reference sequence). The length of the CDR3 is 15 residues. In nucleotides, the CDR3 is TGTGCCAGCAGCTTAGACACAGACTACACAGATACGCAGTATTTT. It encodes CASSLDTDYTDTQYF.

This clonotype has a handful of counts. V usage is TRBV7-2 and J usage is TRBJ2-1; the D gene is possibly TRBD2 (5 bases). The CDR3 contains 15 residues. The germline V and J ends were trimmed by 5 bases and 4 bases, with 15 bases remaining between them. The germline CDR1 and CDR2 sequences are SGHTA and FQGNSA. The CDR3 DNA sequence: TGTGCCAGCAGCGCCTTGAGCGGACCTTACAATGAGCAGTTCTTC. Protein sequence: CASSALSGPYNEQFF.

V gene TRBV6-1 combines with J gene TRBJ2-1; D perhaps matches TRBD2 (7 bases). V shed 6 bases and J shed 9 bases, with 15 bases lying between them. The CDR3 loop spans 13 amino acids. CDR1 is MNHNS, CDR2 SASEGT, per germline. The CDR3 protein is CASRTRGATEQFF. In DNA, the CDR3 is TGTGCCAGCAGAACTCGGGGGGCCACTGAGCAGTTCTTC.

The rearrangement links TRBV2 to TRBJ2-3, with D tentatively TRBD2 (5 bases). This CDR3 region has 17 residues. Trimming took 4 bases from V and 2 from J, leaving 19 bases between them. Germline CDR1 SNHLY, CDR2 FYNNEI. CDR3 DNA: TGTGCCAGCAGTGTTAACGCGGGTAGTTCCCTCACAGATACGCAGTATTTT. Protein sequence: CASSVNAGSSLTDTQYF.